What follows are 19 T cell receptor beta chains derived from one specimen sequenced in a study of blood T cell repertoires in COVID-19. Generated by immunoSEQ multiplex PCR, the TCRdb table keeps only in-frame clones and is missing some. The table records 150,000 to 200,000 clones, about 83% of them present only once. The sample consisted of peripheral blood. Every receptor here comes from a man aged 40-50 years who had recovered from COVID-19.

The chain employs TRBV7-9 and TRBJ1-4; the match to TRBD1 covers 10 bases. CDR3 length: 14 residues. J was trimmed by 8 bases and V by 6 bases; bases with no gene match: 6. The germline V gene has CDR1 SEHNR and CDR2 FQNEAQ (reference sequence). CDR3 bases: TGTGCCAGCAGTCTGACAGGGGGCGGGGAAAAACTGTTTTTT. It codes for CASSLTGGGEKLFF.

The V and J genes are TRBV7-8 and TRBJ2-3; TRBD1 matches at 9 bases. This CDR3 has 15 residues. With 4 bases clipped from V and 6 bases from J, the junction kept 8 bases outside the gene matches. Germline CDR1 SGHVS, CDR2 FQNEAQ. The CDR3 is CASSSPGQGSDTQYF. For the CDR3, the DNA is TGTGCCAGCAGCTCACCGGGACAGGGATCGGATACGCAGTATTTT.

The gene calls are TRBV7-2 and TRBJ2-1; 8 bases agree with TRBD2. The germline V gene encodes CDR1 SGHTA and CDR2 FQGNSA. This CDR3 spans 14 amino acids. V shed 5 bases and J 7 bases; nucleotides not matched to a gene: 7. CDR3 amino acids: CASSVSGSLNEQFF. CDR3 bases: TGTGCCAGCAGCGTAAGCGGGAGTTTGAATGAGCAGTTCTTC.

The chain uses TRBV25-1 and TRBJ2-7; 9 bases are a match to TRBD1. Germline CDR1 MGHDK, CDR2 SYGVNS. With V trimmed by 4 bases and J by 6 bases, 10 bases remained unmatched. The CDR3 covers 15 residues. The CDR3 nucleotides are TGTGCCAGCAGTGCTGGGACAGGGACTCCCCTCGAGCAGTACTTC. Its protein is CASSAGTGTPLEQYF.

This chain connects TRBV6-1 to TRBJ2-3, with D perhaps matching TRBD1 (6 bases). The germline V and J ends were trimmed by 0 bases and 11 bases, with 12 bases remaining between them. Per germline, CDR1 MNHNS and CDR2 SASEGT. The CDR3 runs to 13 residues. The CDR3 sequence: CASSEARTGRQYF. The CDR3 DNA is TGTGCCAGCAGTGAAGCGCGAACAGGGAGGCAGTATTTT.

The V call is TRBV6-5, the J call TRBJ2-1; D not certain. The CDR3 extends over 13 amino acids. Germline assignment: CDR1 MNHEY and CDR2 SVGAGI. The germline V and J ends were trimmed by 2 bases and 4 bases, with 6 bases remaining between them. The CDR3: CASSYAGYNEQFF. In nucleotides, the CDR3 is TGTGCCAGCAGTTACGCCGGGTACAATGAGCAGTTCTTC.

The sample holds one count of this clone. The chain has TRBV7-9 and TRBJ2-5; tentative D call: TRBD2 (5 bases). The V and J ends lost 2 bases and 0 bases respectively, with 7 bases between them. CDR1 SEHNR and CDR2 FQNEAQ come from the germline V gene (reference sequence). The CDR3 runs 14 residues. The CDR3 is CASSLSGYQETQYF. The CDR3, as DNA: TGTGCCAGCAGCTTATCGGGGTACCAAGAGACCCAGTACTTC. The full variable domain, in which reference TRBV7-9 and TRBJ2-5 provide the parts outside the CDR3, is DTGVSQNPRHKITKRGQNVTFRCDPISEHNRLYWYRQTLGQGPEFLTYFQNEAQLEKSRLLSDRFSAERPKGSFSTLEIQRTEQGDSAMYLCASSLSGYQETQYFGPGTRLLVL.

The CDR3 DNA sequence: TGTGCCAGCAGCTTAGATCTAGCGATACTGAGGACAGATACGCAGTATTTT. Translated: CASSLDLAILRTDTQYF. The V gene is TRBV7-9, the J gene TRBJ2-3; a weak D match, TRBD2 (6 bases). The V end was cut by 1 base, the J end by 3 bases, with 17 bases between. Germline lookup yields CDR1 SEHNR and CDR2 FQNEAQ (reference sequence). This CDR3 contains 17 residues.

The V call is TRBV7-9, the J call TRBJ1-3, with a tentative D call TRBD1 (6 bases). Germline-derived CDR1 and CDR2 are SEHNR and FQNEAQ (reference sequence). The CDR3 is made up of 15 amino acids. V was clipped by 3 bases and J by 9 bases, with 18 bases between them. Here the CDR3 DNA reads TGTGCCAGCAGCTTGGACAGAAAGGTTTCGGGCACCATATATTTT. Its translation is CASSLDRKVSGTIYF.

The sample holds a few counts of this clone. The CDR3 protein is CSVEFGDSTHTIYF. CDR3 DNA sequence: TGCAGCGTTGAGTTTGGGGACAGTACTCACACCATATATTTT. The rearrangement links TRBV29-1 to TRBJ1-3; 7 nucleotides agree with TRBD1. Germline values: CDR1 SQVTM, CDR2 ANQGSEA. Trimming removed 3 bases from V and 8 bases from J; junction bases left unmatched: 10. The CDR3 runs to 14 residues.

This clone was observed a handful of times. The CDR3: CASSVVTGNGYTF. Here the CDR3 DNA reads TGTGCCAGCAGCGTAGTAACAGGGAATGGCTACACCTTC. The chain is built from TRBV9 and TRBJ1-2; D might be TRBD1 (6 bases). V was cut by 0 bases and J by 6 bases, with 9 bases left in between. From germline, CDR1 is SGDLS and CDR2 YYNGEE. The CDR3 totals 13 residues. The full variable domain, its missing parts supplied by reference TRBV9 and TRBJ1-2, is DSGVTQTPKHLITATGQRVTLRCSPRSGDLSVYWYQQSLDQGLQFLIQYYNGEERAKGNILERFSAQQFPDLHSELNLSSLELGDSALYFCASSVVTGNGYTFGSGTRLTVV.

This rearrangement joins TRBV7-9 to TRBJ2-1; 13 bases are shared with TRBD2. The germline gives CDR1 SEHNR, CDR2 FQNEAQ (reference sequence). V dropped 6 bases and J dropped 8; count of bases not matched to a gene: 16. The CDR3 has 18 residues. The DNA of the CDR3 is TGTGCCAGCAGTCCCCGCGCCACTAGCGGGAGGGCCGGGGATGAGCAGTTCTTC. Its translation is CASSPRATSGRAGDEQFF.

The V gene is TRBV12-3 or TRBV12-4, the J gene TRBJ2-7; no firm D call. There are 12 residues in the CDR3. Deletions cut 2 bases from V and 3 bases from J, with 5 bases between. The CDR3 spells CASSLPGYEQYF. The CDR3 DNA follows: TGTGCCAGCAGTTTACCGGGCTACGAGCAGTACTTC.

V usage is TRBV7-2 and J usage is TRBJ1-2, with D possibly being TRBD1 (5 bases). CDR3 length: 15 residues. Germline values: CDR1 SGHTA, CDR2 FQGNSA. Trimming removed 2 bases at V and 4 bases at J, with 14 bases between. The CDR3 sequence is CASSLFVSGIYGYTF. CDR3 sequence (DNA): TGTGCCAGCAGCTTATTTGTATCAGGGATCTATGGCTACACCTTC.

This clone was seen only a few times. The CDR3 sequence is CASSYSFTTYEQYF. CDR3 bases: TGTGCCAGCAGTTACTCGTTTACAACCTACGAGCAGTACTTC. The chain uses TRBV6-5 and TRBJ2-7; D unclear. This CDR3 comprises 14 residues. Germline CDR1 reads MNHEY; CDR2 reads SVGAGI. With 0 bases removed from V and 2 bases from J, the gap between germline ends came to 8 bases.

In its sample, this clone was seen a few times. The CDR3: CASSLNLASVLDEQYF. The CDR3 bases are TGTGCCAGCAGCTTAAATTTGGCTAGCGTTTTGGACGAGCAGTACTTC. The V call is TRBV7-9, the J call TRBJ2-7; tentatively, D is TRBD2 (6 bases). This CDR3 comprises 16 residues. V was pared by 2 bases and J by 5 bases, with 19 bases between. Germline CDR1 and CDR2: SEHNR and FQNEAQ (reference sequence).

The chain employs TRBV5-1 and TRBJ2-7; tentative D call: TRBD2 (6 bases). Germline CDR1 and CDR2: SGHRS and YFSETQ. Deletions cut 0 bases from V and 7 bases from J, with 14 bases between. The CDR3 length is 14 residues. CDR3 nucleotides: TGCGCCAGCAGCTTGGAAATTTACGGAGGGGAGCAGTACTTC. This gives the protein CASSLEIYGGEQYF.

CDR3 region: CASPCEAFF. In nucleotides, the CDR3 is TGTGCCAGCCCGTGTGAAGCTTTCTTT. The chain is built from TRBV19 and TRBJ1-1; D is ambiguous. The CDR3 runs 9 residues. Looked up from germline, CDR1 is LNHDA and CDR2 is SQIVND (reference sequence). V lost 9 bases and J 7 bases, leaving 6 bases between the germline ends.

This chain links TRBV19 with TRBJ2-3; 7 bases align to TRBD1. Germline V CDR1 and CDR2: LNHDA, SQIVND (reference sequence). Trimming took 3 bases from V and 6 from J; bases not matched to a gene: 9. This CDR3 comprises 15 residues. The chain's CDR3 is CASSIYQGVWDTQYF. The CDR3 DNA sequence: TGTGCCAGTAGTATCTATCAGGGGGTGTGGGATACGCAGTATTTT.